A single sample is the source of the 16 T cell receptor beta chains below, sequenced in a study of T cells in Graves' hyperthyroidism and ophthalmopathy (dated by TCRdb to the late 2010s). The library was produced with multiplex PCR. The run used an Illumina HiSeq 2000. Amplification of TCR beta CDR3 regions was carried out from RNA transcripts. The first round of RT-PCR for the TCR CDR3 was performed with the HTBI primer set and the Qiagen OneStep RT-PCR kit. TCRdb redid the processing of the public reads, applying fastp at Q25 and MiXCR, and retained in-frame beta chains. Identical CDR3 protein sequences are pooled into one entry, listed with their most common genes and DNA. Across this sample there are 550,000 to 650,000 distinct CDR3 sequences, with less than 15% seen only once. In total, the top ten clones hold approximately 15% of the sample. The sample taken for sequencing was blood. Source of these receptors: a woman aged 40 to 49 with Graves' hyperthyroidism.

This clonotype was recorded at least ten times. The V and J genes are TRBV7-4 and TRBJ2-7, with TRBD2 identical over 10 bases. The CDR3 has 17 amino acids. CDR1 and CDR2 (germline): SGHVT, SQSDAQ. V gave up 1 base and J gave up 4 bases; unmatched junction bases: 10. This CDR3 reads CASSLERLAGARYEQYF. The CDR3 DNA reads TGTGCCAGCAGCTTAGAAAGGCTAGCGGGGGCTAGGTACGAGCAGTACTTC.

This clonotype was counted at least ten times. CDR3 sequence: CASSQDRGLQYF. CDR3 nucleotide sequence: TGTGCCAGCAGCCAAGACAGGGGACTACAGTATTTT. This chain connects TRBV3-1 to TRBJ2-3; tentatively, D is TRBD2 (7 bases). Germline lookup yields CDR1 LGHDT and CDR2 YNNKEL (reference sequence). V lost 0 bases to trimming and J lost 12 bases, with 10 bases between them. There are 12 residues in the CDR3.

The chain is built from TRBV10-3 and TRBJ2-2, with 9 bases matching TRBD2. The CDR3 is 14 amino acids. Trimming removed 5 bases from V and 7 bases from J; junction bases left unmatched: 5. Germline V gene data show CDR1 as ENHRY and CDR2 as SYGVKD. The CDR3 DNA reads TGTGCCATCAGTAAGTGGACTAGCGACGGGGAGCTGTTTTTT. It yields the protein CAISKWTSDGELFF.

At least ten counts were recorded for this clonotype. The chain is built from TRBV7-8 and TRBJ1-1, with a tentative D call TRBD1 (6 bases). The CDR3 runs 14 residues. CDR1 SGHVS and CDR2 FQNEAQ come from the germline V gene. The V end lost 6 bases, the J end lost 2 bases, and 13 bases lay between the germline ends. The CDR3 sequence: CASRPGTPNTEAFF. The CDR3 DNA reads as TGTGCCAGCAGGCCCGGGACACCTAACACTGAAGCTTTCTTT.

This clonotype was seen repeatedly, ten times or more. Here the CDR3 reads CASSQRLAGANEQYF. In DNA form, the CDR3 reads TGTGCCAGCAGTCAGAGACTAGCGGGAGCTAACGAGCAGTACTTC. V is TRBV27 and J is TRBJ2-7, with TRBD2 matching 12 bases. V lost 5 bases and J lost 5; bases outside the gene matches: 7. CDR3 length equals 15 residues. CDR1 is MNHEY, CDR2 SMNVEV, per germline (reference sequence).

Many counts were recorded for this clonotype. The chain uses TRBV20-1 and TRBJ2-3; no reliable D call. Germline-derived CDR1 and CDR2 are DFQATT and SNEGSKA (reference sequence). Trimming took 2 bases from V and 0 from J, leaving 9 bases between them. This CDR3 is built from 14 residues. CDR3 amino acids: CSARRDSSTDTQYF. The CDR3, as DNA: TGCAGTGCTAGACGAGACTCCAGCACAGATACGCAGTATTTT.

This clonotype was seen at least ten times. The V call is TRBV7-8, the J call TRBJ2-5; a weak D match, TRBD2 (5 bases). The CDR3 covers 13 residues. Germline V gene data show CDR1 as SGHVS and CDR2 as FQNEAQ. V lost 2 bases to trimming and J lost 7 bases, with 11 bases between them. This chain's CDR3 is CASSLLGVGTQYF. The CDR3, as DNA: TGTGCCAGCAGCTTATTGGGAGTTGGGACCCAGTACTTC.

This clonotype was detected many times. The V call is TRBV27, the J call TRBJ1-5; 9 nucleotides match TRBD1. The CDR3 loop spans 17 amino acids. CDR1 and CDR2 from the germline V gene are MNHEY and SMNVEV (reference sequence). After removal of 5 bases from V and 2 bases from J, the junction contained 10 bases not matched to a gene. The CDR3 is CASSTNRGLLGNQPQHF. The CDR3 DNA sequence: TGTGCCAGCAGTACAAACAGGGGGCTTCTTGGCAATCAGCCCCAGCATTTT.

This clonotype was detected ten times or more. V and J are TRBV6-1 and TRBJ2-1; 14 bases align to TRBD2. The germline gives CDR1 MNHNS, CDR2 SASEGT. The CDR3 sequence is 17 residues long. The trim removed 10 bases at V and 2 bases at J, leaving 10 bases unmatched. CDR3 DNA sequence: TGTGCCACCAAAGGGACTAGCGGGAGAGGACCCTACAATGAGCAGTTCTTC. Translating it yields CATKGTSGRGPYNEQFF.

This clonotype showed up many times. The DNA for the CDR3 is TGTGCCAGCTCGGTGGGGCAGTCCTACGAGCAGTACTTC. Protein: CASSVGQSYEQYF. This chain uses TRBV18 with TRBJ2-7, with D perhaps TRBD1 (5 bases). This CDR3 has 13 amino acids. Germline CDR1 KGHSH, CDR2 LQKENI. Trimming removed 6 bases from V and 1 base from J, with 10 bases in between.

This clonotype turned up a few times. The rearrangement links TRBV9 to TRBJ1-1; D gene ambiguous. Trimming took off 0 bases at V and 0 bases at J, with 9 bases between the two ends. The length of the CDR3 is 15 residues. Germline lookup yields CDR1 SGDLS and CDR2 YYNGEE. CDR3 nucleotide sequence: TGTGCCAGCAGCGTAGGTGTCGGAATGAACACTGAAGCTTTCTTT. Its protein is CASSVGVGMNTEAFF.

This clonotype was seen ten or more times. The chain uses TRBV27 and TRBJ2-1, with 9 bases lining up with TRBD2. With V trimmed by 3 bases and J by 4 bases, 7 bases remained unmatched. The germline CDR1 and CDR2 sequences are MNHEY and SMNVEV (reference sequence). This CDR3 is 16 amino acids long. CDR3 sequence: CASSLSAGGLYNEQFF. The CDR3 DNA sequence: TGTGCCAGCAGTTTGTCGGCGGGAGGGCTGTACAATGAGCAGTTCTTC.

This clonotype has a count of ten or more. The chain recombines TRBV5-6 with TRBJ2-1, with 7 bases that match TRBD2. The germline V gene encodes CDR1 SGHDT and CDR2 YYEEEE. The J segment lost 8 bases and the V segment lost 3 bases, leaving 11 bases of the junction unmatched. The CDR3 runs 15 residues. CDR3 sequence (DNA): TGTGCCAGCAGCTCGCTAGCGGCCATGGCCGATGAGCAGTTCTTC. The encoded protein is CASSSLAAMADEQFF. The full variable domain, its missing parts supplied by reference TRBV5-6 and TRBJ2-1, is DAGVTQSPTHLIKTRGQQVTLRCSPKSGHDTVSWYQQALGQGPQFIFQYYEEEERQRGNFPDRFSGHQFPNYSSELNVNALLLGDSALYLCASSSLAAMADEQFFGPGTRLTVL.

In regard to this clonotype: Germline and junction disagree at one end, which may indicate a read error. The chain combines TRBV27 with TRBJ2-3; 7 bases are shared with TRBD2. From germline, CDR1 is MNHEY and CDR2 SMNVEV (reference sequence). This CDR3 region has 15 residues. CDR3 coding DNA: TGTGCCAGCAGTTTCGGAGCGGGACTTACAGATGCGCAGTATTTT. This translates into CASSFGAGLTDAQYF.

This chain uses TRBV9 with TRBJ2-1; a weak D match, TRBD2 (6 bases). Germline V gene data show CDR1 as SGDLS and CDR2 as YYNGEE. Trimming cost V 2 bases and J 3 bases, with 12 bases left between them. The CDR3 has 15 amino acids. This CDR3 reads CASSVGDSLYNEQFF. Written as DNA, the CDR3 is TGTGCCAGCAGCGTTGGGGACTCCCTCTACAATGAGCAGTTCTTC. Complete variable domain (other parts from reference TRBV9 and TRBJ2-1): DSGVTQTPKHLITATGQRVTLRCSPRSGDLSVYWYQQSLDQGLQFLIQYYNGEERAKGNILERFSAQQFPDLHSELNLSSLELGDSALYFCASSVGDSLYNEQFFGPGTRLTVL.

This clonotype was counted ten times or more. The chain is built from TRBV15 and TRBJ2-2; TRBD1 or TRBD2 may be the D gene (6 bases each). The CDR3 extends over 15 amino acids. Looked up from germline, CDR1 is LNHNV and CDR2 is YYDKDF (reference sequence). V lost 1 base and J lost 4, with 10 bases in between. The CDR3 region has the DNA TGTGCCACCAGCAGAGGGACAGCGGGCACCGGGGAGCTGTTTTTT. It codes for CATSRGTAGTGELFF.